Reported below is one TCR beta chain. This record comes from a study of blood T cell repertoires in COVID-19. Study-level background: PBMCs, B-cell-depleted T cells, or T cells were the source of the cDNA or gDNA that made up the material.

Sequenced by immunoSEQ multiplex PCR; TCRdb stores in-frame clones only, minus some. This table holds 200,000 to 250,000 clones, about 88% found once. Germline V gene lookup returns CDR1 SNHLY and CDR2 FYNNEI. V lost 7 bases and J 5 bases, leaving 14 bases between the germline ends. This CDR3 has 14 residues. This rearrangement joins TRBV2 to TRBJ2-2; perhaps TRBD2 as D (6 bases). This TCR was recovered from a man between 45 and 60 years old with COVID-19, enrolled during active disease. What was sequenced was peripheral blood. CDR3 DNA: TGTGCCAGCATCGAGGGAGGATCAACCGGGGAGCTGTTTTTT. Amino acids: CASIEGGSTGELFF.